This T cell receptor beta chain stems from a study of spatial heterogeneity in lung cancer. Study summary: There were approximately 69 donors, all of them untreated patients with early-stage non-small cell lung cancer.

Between the trimmed V and J ends, which lost 6 bases and 6 bases, there was a span of 19 bases. This CDR3 is 14 amino acids long. Germline CDR1 is SQVTM and CDR2 is ANQGSEA. Unique molecular identifiers, one per molecule, were present on every TCR cDNA molecule. TCRdb re-called the 5' RACE reads through MiXCR, storing one row per CDR3 protein. The sample yields fewer than 30,000 distinct CDR3 sequences, more than 9.5% seen once. Time point noted: blood at routine non-recurrence follow-up after resection. This clonotype was obtained from a male donor with early-stage non-small cell lung cancer. The sample consisted of PBMCs, taken at follow-up. The genes are TRBV29-1 and TRBJ2-3; D is possibly TRBD1 (5 bases). CDR3 nucleotide sequence: TGCAGCGTCAGGATCGGTGGGGCCGCGGATACGCAGTATTTT. This translates into CSVRIGGAADTQYF.